The clone carrying this T cell receptor beta chain was counted many times. What it binds is unknown. The DNA ends 3 residues before the CDR3 does, and the rest of the CDR3 is filled in from the germline J gene. The record originates from a study of T cell clonality in common variable immunodeficiency. Donors gave about 5 to 8.5 ml heparinized peripheral whole blood. Points from the study as a whole: Fewer deletions and N-nucleotide insertions were reportedly seen in common variable immunodeficiency TCR beta sequences. Compared with controls, CVID subjects had fewer shared TCRbeta clones.

Germline CDR1 is LNHDA and CDR2 is SQIVND (reference sequence). This CDR3 spans 13 amino acids. V shed 11 bases, J shed 2 bases, and the junction held 6 bases outside the gene matches. Equal genomic DNA amounts from CVID and control samples were sequenced. The assay was immunoSEQ multiplex PCR, and TCRdb's table has in-frame clones only and misses some. The sample is made up of 50,000 to 60,000 clones, none counted only once. The sequence derives from a person aged 18-70 years in good health. Sequencing was performed on peripheral blood mononuclear cells. The rearrangement joins TRBV19 to TRBJ2-3, with 8 bases that match TRBD2. The covered CDR3 bases are TGTGCCTGCGGGGGGCCTCTCACAGATACG. Its protein is CACGGPLTDT. The whole CDR3 sequence is CACGGPLTDTQYF.